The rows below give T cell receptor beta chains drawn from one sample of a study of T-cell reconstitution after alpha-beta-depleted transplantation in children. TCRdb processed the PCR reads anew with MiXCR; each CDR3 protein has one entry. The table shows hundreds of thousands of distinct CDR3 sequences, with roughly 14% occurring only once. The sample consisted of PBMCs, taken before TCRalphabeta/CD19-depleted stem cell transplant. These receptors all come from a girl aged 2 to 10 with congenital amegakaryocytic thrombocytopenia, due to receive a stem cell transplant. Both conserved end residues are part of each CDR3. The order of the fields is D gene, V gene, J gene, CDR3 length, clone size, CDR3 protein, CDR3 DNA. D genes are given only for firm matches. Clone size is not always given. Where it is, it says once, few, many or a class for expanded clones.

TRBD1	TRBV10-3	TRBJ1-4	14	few	CAISNRGLNEKLFF	TGTGCCATCAGCAACAGGGGCCTTAATGAAAAACTGTTTTTT
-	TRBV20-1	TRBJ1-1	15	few	CSARVGDYKNTEAFF	TGCAGTGCTAGAGTTGGTGACTATAAGAACACTGAAGCTTTCTTT
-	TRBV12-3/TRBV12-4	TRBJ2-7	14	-	CASRSRDNSYEQYF	TGTGCCAGCAGGAGCCGGGACAACTCCTACGAGCAGTACTTC
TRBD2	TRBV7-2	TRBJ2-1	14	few	CASSFIGTNNEQFF	TGTGCCAGCAGTTTTATCGGGACTAACAATGAGCAGTTCTTC
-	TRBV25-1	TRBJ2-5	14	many	CASSEGRNQETQYF	TGTGCCAGCAGTGAGGGACGTAATCAAGAGACCCAGTACTTC
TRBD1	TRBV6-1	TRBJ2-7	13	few	CASQKNRGWEQYF	TGTGCCAGCCAAAAAAACAGGGGATGGGAGCAGTACTTC
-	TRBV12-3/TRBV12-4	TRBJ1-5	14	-	CASRSETSNQPQHF	TGTGCCAGCAGGTCAGAGACTAGCAATCAGCCCCAGCATTTT
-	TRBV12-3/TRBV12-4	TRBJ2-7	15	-	CASALIAGVEDEQYF	TGTGCCAGCGCATTAATCGCCGGGGTTGAAGACGAGCAGTACTTC
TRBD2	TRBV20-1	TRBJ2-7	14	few	CSAIPALAGYEQYF	TGCAGTGCTATTCCGGCACTAGCGGGGTACGAGCAGTACTTC
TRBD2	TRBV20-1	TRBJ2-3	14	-	CSANLAENTDTQYF	TGCAGTGCTAACCTAGCGGAGAACACAGATACGCAGTATTTT
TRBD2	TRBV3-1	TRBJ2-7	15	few	CASSQAGTSGTEQYF	TGTGCCAGCAGCCAAGCCGGGACTAGCGGGACCGAGCAGTACTTC
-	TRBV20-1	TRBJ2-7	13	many	CSASRGKDYEQYF	TGCAGTGCTAGTCGTGGGAAAGACTACGAGCAGTACTTC
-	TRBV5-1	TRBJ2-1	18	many	CASSLDLRGPSSYNEQFF	TGCGCCAGCAGCTTGGACCTCCGGGGACCGAGCTCCTACAATGAGCAGTTCTTC
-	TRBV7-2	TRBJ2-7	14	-	CASSLLEYSYEQYF	TGTGCCAGCAGCTTACTAGAATACTCCTACGAGCAGTACTTC
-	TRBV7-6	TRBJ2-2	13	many	CASSVSGAGELFF	TGTGCCAGCAGCGTATCGGGGGCCGGGGAGCTGTTTTTT
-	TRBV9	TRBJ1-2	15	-	CASSVSETPSYGYTF	TGTGCCAGCAGCGTTAGCGAGACCCCATCCTATGGCTACACCTTC
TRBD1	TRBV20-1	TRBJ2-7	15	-	CSAKKSGTDTYEQYF	TGCAGTGCCAAAAAATCCGGGACAGATACCTACGAGCAGTACTTC
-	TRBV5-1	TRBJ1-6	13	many	CASSLGRGEPLHF	TGCGCCAGCAGCTTGGGGAGGGGAGAACCCCTCCACTTT
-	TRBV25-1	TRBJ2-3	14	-	CASSARASTDTQYF	TGTGCCAGCAGTGCCAGGGCCAGCACAGATACGCAGTATTTT
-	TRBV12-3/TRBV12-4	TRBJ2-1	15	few	CASSLAGGLDNEQFF	TGTGCCAGCAGTTTAGCGGGAGGACTCGACAATGAGCAGTTCTTC
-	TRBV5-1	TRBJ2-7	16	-	CASSSVPSGSSYEQYF	TGCGCCAGCAGCTCGGTGCCCAGCGGCAGCTCCTACGAGCAGTACTTC
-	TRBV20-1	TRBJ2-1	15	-	CSARAGGPLTIEQFF	TGCAGTGCTAGAGCCGGAGGTCCCCTCACCATTGAGCAGTTCTTC
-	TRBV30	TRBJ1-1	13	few	CALITGRATEAFF	TGTGCCCTAATCACAGGAAGGGCTACTGAAGCTTTCTTT
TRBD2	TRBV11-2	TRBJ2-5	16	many	CASSLETAGGQETQYF	TGTGCCAGCAGCTTAGAAACAGCGGGAGGGCAAGAGACCCAGTACTTC
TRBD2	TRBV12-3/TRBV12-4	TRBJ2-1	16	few	CASSYSGRAGDNEQFF	TGTGCCAGCAGTTATAGCGGGAGGGCAGGGGACAATGAGCAGTTCTTC
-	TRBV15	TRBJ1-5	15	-	CATSGLQLTNQPQHF	TGTGCCACCAGCGGATTACAGCTAACCAATCAGCCCCAGCATTTT
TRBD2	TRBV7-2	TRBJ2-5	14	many	CASSSREGLGTQYF	TGTGCCAGCAGCTCACGGGAGGGCCTTGGGACCCAGTACTTC
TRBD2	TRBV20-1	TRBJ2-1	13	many	CSVRRGTSYEQFF	TGCAGTGTCCGGCGCGGGACTAGTTATGAGCAGTTCTTC